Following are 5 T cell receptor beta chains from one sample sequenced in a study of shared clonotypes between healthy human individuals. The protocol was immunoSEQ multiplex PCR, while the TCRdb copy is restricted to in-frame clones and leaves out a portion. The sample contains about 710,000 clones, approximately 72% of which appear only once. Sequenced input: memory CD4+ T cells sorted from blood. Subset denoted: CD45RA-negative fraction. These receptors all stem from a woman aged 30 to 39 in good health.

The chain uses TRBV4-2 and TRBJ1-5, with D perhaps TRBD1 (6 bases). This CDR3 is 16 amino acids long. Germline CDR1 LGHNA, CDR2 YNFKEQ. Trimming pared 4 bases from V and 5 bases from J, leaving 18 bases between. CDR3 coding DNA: TGTGCCAGCAGCCGAGCCCCCGGGGGCGACGATCAGCCCCAGCATTTT. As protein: CASSRAPGGDDQPQHF.

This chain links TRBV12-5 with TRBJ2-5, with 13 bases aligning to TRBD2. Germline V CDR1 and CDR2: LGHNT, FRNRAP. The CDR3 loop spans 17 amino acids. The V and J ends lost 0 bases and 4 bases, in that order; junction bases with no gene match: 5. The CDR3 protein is CASGLVHTSGRVETQYF. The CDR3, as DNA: TGTGCTAGTGGTTTGGTACATACTAGCGGGAGGGTAGAGACCCAGTACTTC.

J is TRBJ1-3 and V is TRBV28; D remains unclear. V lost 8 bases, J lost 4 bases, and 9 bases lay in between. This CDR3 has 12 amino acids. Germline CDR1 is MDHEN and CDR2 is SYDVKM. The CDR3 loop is CASGRAGNTIYF. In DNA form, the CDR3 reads TGTGCCAGCGGGCGAGCCGGAAACACCATATATTTT.

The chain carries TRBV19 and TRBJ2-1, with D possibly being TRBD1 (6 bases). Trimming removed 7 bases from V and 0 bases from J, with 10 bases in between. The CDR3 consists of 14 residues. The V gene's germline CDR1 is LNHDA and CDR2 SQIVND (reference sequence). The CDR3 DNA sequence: TGTGCCAGTACCCTAGGGGGCTCCTACAATGAGCAGTTCTTC. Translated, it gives CASTLGGSYNEQFF.

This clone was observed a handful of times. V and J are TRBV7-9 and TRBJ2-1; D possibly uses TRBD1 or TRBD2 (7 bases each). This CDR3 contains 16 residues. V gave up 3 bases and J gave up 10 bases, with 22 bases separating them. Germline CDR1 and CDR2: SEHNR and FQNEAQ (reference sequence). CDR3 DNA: TGTGCCAGCAGCTTTCTTCCGGGACTAACGACAGGGGAGCAGTTCTTC. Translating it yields CASSFLPGLTTGEQFF. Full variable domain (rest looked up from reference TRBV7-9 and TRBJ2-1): DTGVSQNPRHKITKRGQNVTFRCDPISEHNRLYWYRQTLGQGPEFLTYFQNEAQLEKSRLLSDRFSAERPKGSFSTLEIQRTEQGDSAMYLCASSFLPGLTTGEQFFGPGTRLTVL.